This entry concerns a single TCR beta chain. TCRdb called the RT-PCR reads again in MiXCR, with one record for every CDR3 protein. The table has over 450,000 distinct CDR3 sequences, roughly 13% seen once; the top ten hold around 13%. The data stem from a study of response to subunit inactivated influenza vaccine. This TCR came from a man aged 45-60 years who received an inactivated influenza vaccine. The starting material was PBMCs from blood, obtained more than 35 days after vaccination.

The CDR3 DNA reads TGTGCCAGCAGCCGGGGACAGGGGAGCACCGGGGAGCTGTTTTTT. It encodes CASSRGQGSTGELFF. This rearrangement joins TRBV6-1 to TRBJ2-2; 10 bases fit TRBD1. CDR1 and CDR2 from the germline V gene are MNHNS and SASEGT. CDR3 length: 15 amino acids. J was trimmed by 4 bases and V by 6 bases; bases with no gene match: 5.